The 32 T cell receptor beta chains presented below share a single source sample, sequenced in a study of T cell responses to AZD1222 COVID-19 vaccine. Data came from immunoSEQ multiplex PCR; TCRdb stores just in-frame clones and leaves some out. Of about 140,000 clones listed, 90% to 95% were seen once; the top ten hold around 7.1%. The source material was peripheral blood, sampled 28 days after the second AZD1222 dose. The receptor set was obtained from an adult who received the AZD1222 COVID-19 vaccine.

The chain recombines TRBV28 with TRBJ1-1, with D unclear. The length of the CDR3 is 14 residues. Per germline, CDR1 MDHEN and CDR2 SYDVKM. Trimming removed 2 bases from V and 1 base from J, with 8 bases in between. The CDR3 region has the DNA TGTGCCAGCAGTTTAAGGCGGGCGAACACTGAAGCTTTCTTT. Translated: CASSLRRANTEAFF.

A remark on this clone: The junction departs from germline at one end; a sequencing error may be responsible. The chain carries TRBV6-5 and TRBJ1-1; D is unclear. In germline, CDR1 is MNHEY, CDR2 SVGAGI. The CDR3 consists of 12 residues. The CDR3 here is CASIYVNTEAFF. The CDR3 DNA sequence: TGTGCCAGCATTTACGTGAACACTGAAGCTTTCTTT.

This clone came up a few times. The chain links TRBV7-3 to TRBJ2-5; 7 bases align to TRBD2. This CDR3 has 14 residues. Looked up from germline, CDR1 is SGHTA and CDR2 is FQGTGA. The V segment lost 4 bases and the J segment 5 bases; nucleotides outside the gene matches: 7. CDR3 in amino acids: CASSSPTSPETQYF. Here the CDR3 DNA reads TGTGCCAGCAGCTCCCCGACTAGCCCCGAGACCCAGTACTTC.

This rearrangement joins TRBV10-3 to TRBJ1-6; D remains unclear. There are 13 residues in the CDR3. V shed 3 bases and J shed 6 bases, with 6 bases lying between them. Germline assignment: CDR1 ENHRY and CDR2 SYGVKD. The CDR3 coding sequence is TGTGCCATCAGTGACGGCGCTAATTCACCCCTCCACTTT. Protein product: CAISDGANSPLHF.

The V and J genes are TRBV24-1 and TRBJ2-1; D remains unclear. Germline CDR1 reads KGHDR; CDR2 reads SFDVKD. Trimming stripped 3 bases from V and 4 bases from J, with 3 bases between. The CDR3 runs 12 residues. The CDR3 DNA sequence: TGTGCCACCAGTGATCGTTACAATGAGCAGTTCTTC. Protein product: CATSDRYNEQFF.

The J gene is TRBJ2-1, the V gene TRBV19; tentatively, D is TRBD2 (7 bases). V dropped 6 bases and J dropped 1 base, with 16 bases sitting between them. Germline CDR1 reads LNHDA; CDR2 reads SQIVND (reference sequence). The CDR3 is 16 residues long. The CDR3 here is CASRLGGAASYNEQFF. CDR3 nucleotides: TGTGCCAGTAGATTAGGGGGGGCAGCATCCTACAATGAGCAGTTCTTC.

CDR3 in DNA: TGTGCCAGCAGTCTCTGGGGACAGGCCTACGAGCAGTACTTC. Residues: CASSLWGQAYEQYF. The gene calls are TRBV27 and TRBJ2-7; 8 bases line up with TRBD1. The V segment lost 5 bases and the J segment 2 bases; nucleotides outside the gene matches: 5. The CDR3 has 14 amino acids. Germline V CDR1 and CDR2: MNHEY, SMNVEV (reference sequence).

The chain uses TRBV27 and TRBJ2-1; D gene ambiguous. Between the trimmed V and J ends, which lost 2 bases and 5 bases, there was a span of 13 bases. Looked up from germline, CDR1 is MNHEY and CDR2 is SMNVEV (reference sequence). The length of the CDR3 is 15 residues. As DNA, the CDR3 is TGTGCCAGCAGTTTAAGCGCCGGGCCGAACAATGAGCAGTTCTTC. Protein sequence: CASSLSAGPNNEQFF.

V is TRBV7-2 and J is TRBJ2-1, with 12 bases aligning to TRBD2. The CDR3 is 15 amino acids. The trim removed 6 bases at V and 11 bases at J, leaving 11 bases unmatched. Looked up from germline, CDR1 is SGHTA and CDR2 is FQGNSA. The DNA for the CDR3 is TGTGCCAGCAGGCTAGGGCTAGCGGGGGGGGCCAAGCAGTTCTTC. Translated: CASRLGLAGGAKQFF.

The rearrangement uses TRBV30 and TRBJ2-1, with D perhaps TRBD2 (5 bases). The ends were cut back, 2 bases at V and 10 bases at J, with 24 bases in the middle. Germline lookup yields CDR1 GTSNPN and CDR2 SVGIG (reference sequence). The CDR3 contains 16 residues. The CDR3 sequence is CAWSTPTSIYIGEQFF. The CDR3 DNA follows: TGTGCCTGGAGTACTCCAACTAGTATATATATCGGGGAGCAGTTCTTC.

The chain couples TRBV6-6 to TRBJ2-3, with 13 bases fitting TRBD2. In germline, CDR1 is MNHNY, CDR2 SVGAGI (reference sequence). Germline trimming cut 6 bases from V and 6 bases from J; bases unmatched to any gene: 6. The CDR3 is 15 residues long. The DNA for the CDR3 is TGTGCCAGCAGCAGGACTAGCGGGGGCTGGGATACGCAGTATTTT. This gives the protein CASSRTSGGWDTQYF.

The rearrangement joins TRBV30 to TRBJ2-3; D is ambiguous. This CDR3 is built from 12 residues. The ends were cut back, 0 bases at V and 5 bases at J, with 6 bases in the middle. Germline V gene sequence: CDR1 GTSNPN, CDR2 SVGIG (reference sequence). DNA for the CDR3: TGTGCCTGGAGTGTGTGGGTAGATACGCAGTATTTT. It codes for CAWSVWVDTQYF.

The chain is built from TRBV19 and TRBJ1-1; D is unclear. Germline CDR1 and CDR2: LNHDA and SQIVND (reference sequence). This CDR3 is built from 14 residues. The V gene lost 1 base and the J gene lost 0 bases, with 6 bases spanning the gap. The CDR3 protein is CASSIGNLNTEAFF. The CDR3 bases are TGTGCCAGTAGTATAGGCAACTTGAACACTGAAGCTTTCTTT.

The chain combines TRBV6-5 with TRBJ2-5; 8 nucleotides match TRBD1. The CDR3 totals 15 residues. Looked up from germline, CDR1 is MNHEY and CDR2 is SVGAGI. Trimming took 5 bases from V and 3 from J; bases not matched to a gene: 8. CDR3 nucleotide sequence: TGTGCCAGCAGTAAACCGACAGGGGTAAAAGAGACCCAGTACTTC. Translation gives CASSKPTGVKETQYF.

The chain is built from TRBV6-5 and TRBJ2-7, with D perhaps matching TRBD2 (7 bases). Germline V lookup: CDR1 MNHEY, CDR2 SVGAGI. V was clipped by 4 bases and J by 0 bases, with 10 bases between them. The CDR3 extends over 14 amino acids. The CDR3 coding sequence is TGTGCCAGCAGTTGGGGGGGCAACTCCTACGAGCAGTACTTC. Its translation is CASSWGGNSYEQYF.

The V call is TRBV9, the J call TRBJ2-1; no firm D call. In germline, CDR1 is SGDLS, CDR2 YYNGEE. Between the trimmed V and J ends, which lost 4 bases and 4 bases, there was a span of 18 bases. The CDR3 has 16 amino acids. This chain's CDR3 is CASSPIVGSTYNEQFF. CDR3 coding DNA: TGTGCCAGCAGCCCAATAGTGGGCTCAACTTACAATGAGCAGTTCTTC.

The J gene is TRBJ2-6, the V gene TRBV20-1; TRBD1 agrees at 7 bases. Germline V lookup: CDR1 DFQATT, CDR2 SNEGSKA (reference sequence). The CDR3 sequence is 16 residues long. J lost 1 base, V lost 3 bases, and 6 bases had no gene match. This CDR3 reads CSASGTDVSGANVLTF. The CDR3, as DNA: TGCAGTGCTAGTGGGACAGACGTATCTGGGGCCAACGTCCTGACTTTC.

This rearrangement joins TRBV7-8 to TRBJ1-1; 10 bases match TRBD1. V dropped 1 base and J dropped 4; count of bases not matched to a gene: 9. Germline lookup yields CDR1 SGHVS and CDR2 FQNEAQ. The CDR3 consists of 17 residues. The DNA for the CDR3 is TGTGCCAGCAGCTTAGGGCCGACAGGGGGCATGGCCACTGAAGCTTTCTTT. It specifies CASSLGPTGGMATEAFF.

This clone has just a few counts. This sequence joins TRBV5-4 and TRBJ2-1, with D possibly being TRBD1 or TRBD2 (6 bases each). Trimming took off 4 bases at V and 4 bases at J, with 15 bases between the two ends. This CDR3 is 15 amino acids long. Germline-derived CDR1 and CDR2 are SGHNT and YYREEE (reference sequence). The CDR3 spells CASSLGGTHYNEQFF. The CDR3, as DNA: TGTGCCAGCAGCCTGGGCGGGACACATTACAATGAGCAGTTCTTC.

The chain links TRBV6-2 or TRBV6-3 to TRBJ2-7; D not resolved. Trimming left V 2 bases short and J 3 bases short, with 8 bases between. From germline, CDR1 is MNHEY and CDR2 SVGEGT. This CDR3 contains 13 residues. The CDR3 loop reads CASSYQLHYEQYF. As DNA, the CDR3 is TGTGCCAGCAGTTACCAGTTACACTACGAGCAGTACTTC.

The chain recombines TRBV4-3 with TRBJ2-5; D might be TRBD2 (6 bases). The germline V gene encodes CDR1 LGHNA and CDR2 YSLEER. The CDR3 contains 15 residues. Between the trimmed V and J ends, which lost 1 base and 2 bases, there was a span of 11 bases. CDR3 sequence reads: CASSQVLAQQETQYF. The CDR3 coding sequence is TGCGCCAGCAGCCAAGTCCTAGCGCAACAAGAGACCCAGTACTTC.

J is TRBJ1-5 and V is TRBV19; no firm D call. Germline V gene lookup returns CDR1 LNHDA and CDR2 SQIVND (reference sequence). V lost 7 bases to trimming and J lost 3 bases, with 10 bases between them. The CDR3 loop spans 13 amino acids. The CDR3 DNA sequence: TGTGCCAGTAAATACGGAGACAATCAGCCCCAGCATTTT. Encoded protein: CASKYGDNQPQHF.

V and J are TRBV7-5 and TRBJ1-1. TRBV7-5 is designated a pseudogene. This CDR3 is 16 amino acids long. DNA for the CDR3: TGTGCCCGTAATTCTCTATCCTATGGCGGGAACACTGAAGCTTTCTTT. Translation: CARNSLSYGGNTEAFF.

This clone was seen a single time. This rearrangement joins TRBV19 to TRBJ2-3; no reliable D call. The length of the CDR3 is 14 residues. Germline loops: CDR1 LNHDA, CDR2 SQIVND (reference sequence). Trimming pared 3 bases from V and 2 bases from J, leaving 9 bases between. The DNA of the CDR3 is TGTGCCAGTAGTATCGCCCAGACCACAGATACGCAGTATTTT. It translates to CASSIAQTTDTQYF.

This clone was counted once. The rearrangement links TRBV3-1 (or the pseudogene TRBV3-2) to TRBJ2-2, with TRBD1 matching 11 bases. With 0 bases clipped from V and 5 bases from J, the junction kept 2 bases outside the gene matches. The CDR3 loop spans 16 amino acids. Per the germline V gene, CDR1 is LGHDT and CDR2 is YNNKEL (reference sequence). The DNA for the CDR3 is TGTGCCAGCAGCCAAGAGGGACAGGGGGGAACCGGGGAGCTGTTTTTT. Its protein product is CASSQEGQGGTGELFF.

This clone has a single count. For the CDR3, the DNA is TGTGCCAGCAGCCTACGAAGGGGCCCAGAGACCCAGTACTTC. Translation gives CASSLRRGPETQYF. This sequence joins TRBV7-9 and TRBJ2-5, with TRBD1 as a possible D gene (5 bases). Trimming removed 5 bases from V and 4 bases from J, with 14 bases in between. This CDR3 contains 14 residues. Germline V gene sequence: CDR1 SEHNR, CDR2 FQNEAQ (reference sequence).

The chain couples TRBV7-9 to TRBJ1-2; TRBD1 is a possible D gene (6 bases). Trimming stripped 4 bases from V and 5 bases from J, with 17 bases between. Looked up from germline, CDR1 is SEHNR and CDR2 is FQNEAQ (reference sequence). This CDR3 comprises 15 residues. CDR3 DNA sequence: TGTGCCAGCAGCTCACCGGGACACAATTTTTATGGCTACACCTTC. This gives the protein CASSSPGHNFYGYTF.

This chain joins TRBV5-5 and TRBJ2-6; tentative D call: TRBD1 (5 bases). The CDR3 has 18 residues. In germline, CDR1 is SGHKS, CDR2 YYEKEE (reference sequence). V was clipped by 4 bases and J by 0 bases, with 17 bases between them. The CDR3 region has the DNA TGTGCCAGCAGCCCACAACAGGTTGGGAACTCTGGGGCCAACGTCCTGACTTTC. Translated, it gives CASSPQQVGNSGANVLTF. Full variable domain (remainder filled in from reference TRBV5-5 and TRBJ2-6): DAGVTQSPTHLIKTRGQQVTLRCSPISGHKSVSWYQQVLGQGPQFIFQYYEKEERGRGNFPDRFSARQFPNYSSELNVNALLLGDSALYLCASSPQQVGNSGANVLTFGAGSRLTVL.

This chain joins TRBV9 and TRBJ1-1; D uncertain. Germline V gives CDR1 SGDLS, CDR2 YYNGEE. The CDR3 totals 16 residues. V gave up 3 bases and J gave up 6 bases, with 21 bases separating them. The chain's CDR3 is CASSADNLLPPAEAFF. CDR3 DNA sequence: TGTGCCAGCAGCGCCGACAACCTTCTACCACCGGCTGAAGCTTTCTTT.

The genes are TRBV30 and TRBJ1-6, with D possibly matching TRBD1 (5 bases). The CDR3 is made up of 13 amino acids. V gave up 5 bases and J gave up 8 bases, with 13 bases separating them. Germline CDR1 GTSNPN, CDR2 SVGIG (reference sequence). DNA for the CDR3: TGTGCCTGGGCGGGGCAGGCGGATTCACCCCTCCACTTT. This translates into CAWAGQADSPLHF.

Only one count was recorded for this clone. The rearrangement joins TRBV2 to TRBJ1-1; no firm D call. This CDR3 contains 12 residues. The V end lost 3 bases, the J end lost 6 bases, and 8 bases lay between the germline ends. Germline loops: CDR1 SNHLY, CDR2 FYNNEI. CDR3 nucleotide sequence: TGTGCCAGCAGTGAGGGATTGGCTGAAGCTTTCTTT. Protein sequence: CASSEGLAEAFF. The full variable domain, its missing parts supplied by reference TRBV2 and TRBJ1-1, is EPEVTQTPSHQVTQMGQEVILRCVPISNHLYFYWYRQILGQKVEFLVSFYNNEISEKSEIFDDQFSVERPDGSNFTLKIRSTKLEDSAMYFCASSEGLAEAFFGQGTRLTVV.

J is TRBJ1-3 and V is TRBV6-5; D is uncertain. The ends were cut back, 4 bases at V and 1 base at J, with 8 bases in the middle. This CDR3 contains 14 residues. Germline V gene data show CDR1 as MNHEY and CDR2 as SVGAGI. CDR3 coding DNA: TGTGCCAGCAGTTTCAGGCAATCTGGAAACACCATATATTTT. Protein product: CASSFRQSGNTIYF.